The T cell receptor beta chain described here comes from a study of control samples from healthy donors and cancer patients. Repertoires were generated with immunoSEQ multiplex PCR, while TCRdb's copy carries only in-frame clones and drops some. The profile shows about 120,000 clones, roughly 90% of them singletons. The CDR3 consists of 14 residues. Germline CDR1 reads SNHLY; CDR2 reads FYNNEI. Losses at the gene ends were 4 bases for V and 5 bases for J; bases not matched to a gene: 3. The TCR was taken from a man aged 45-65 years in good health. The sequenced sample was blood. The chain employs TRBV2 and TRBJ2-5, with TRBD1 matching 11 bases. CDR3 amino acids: CASSGTGGRETQYF. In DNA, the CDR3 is TGTGCCAGCAGTGGGACAGGGGGCCGGGAGACCCAGTACTTC.